The source of this T cell receptor beta chain is a study of T cells after yellow fever vaccination. The junction had 6 bases not matched to a gene; V was cut back by 0 bases and J by 7 bases. Germline CDR1 and CDR2: LGHDT and YNNKEL (reference sequence). The CDR3 has 15 amino acids. TCRdb recomputed calls from the 5' RACE reads with MiXCR, one row per CDR3 protein. The sample holds just under 600,000 distinct CDR3 sequences, approximately 13% seen once. The sequences come from PBMCs, collected on the day of the yellow fever booster vaccination. This TCR came from a man aged 25 to 40 who received the YFV17D yellow fever vaccine. The chain employs TRBV3-1 and TRBJ2-1; 7 bases fit TRBD1. The CDR3 loop is CASSQDPGTANEQFF. The CDR3 DNA is TGTGCCAGCAGCCAAGATCCCGGGACAGCAAATGAGCAGTTCTTC.